This T cell receptor beta chain was identified in a study of radiation and T cells in renal cell carcinoma. Whole-study context: Nephrectomy followed 15 Gy stereotactic body radiation by 4 weeks. General observations from the study: Top tumor clonotypes rose in blood 2 weeks post-radiation, then contracted.

The table came from immunoSEQ multiplex PCR; TCRdb's copy has only in-frame clones and leaves some out. There are some 150,000 clones in the sample; 83% occur only once, and 20% to 25% lies in the top ten. To note about this clone: The antigen is undetermined.

The sample's time point: baseline pretreatment blood. Treatment here: 15 Gy SBRT to primary tumor, nephrectomy 4 weeks later. Clear cell pathology was present in this patient's renal cell carcinoma. Trimming removed 5 bases at V and 7 bases at J, with 15 bases between. Germline V lookup: CDR1 LNHDA, CDR2 SQIVND (reference sequence). The CDR3 has 14 residues. This clonotype was obtained from a woman in her forties or fifties with renal cell carcinoma. This chain joins TRBV19 and TRBJ2-4, with D possibly TRBD2 on 6 matching bases. The sample here was blood, taken from a patient whose treatment included radiotherapy and nephrectomy. In DNA form, the CDR3 reads TGTGCCAGTAGTTTGGCGGGGCAATCTAACATTCAGTACTTC. As protein: CASSLAGQSNIQYF.